This T cell receptor (beta chain) was sequenced during a study of response to subunit inactivated influenza vaccine. MiXCR, run by TCRdb on the RT-PCR reads, gives a single entry per CDR3 protein. The repertoire includes 500,000 or so distinct CDR3 sequences, approximately 15% of them detected once, and less than 4% sits in the top ten. Between the trimmed V and J ends, which lost 7 bases and 2 bases, there was a span of 7 bases. This CDR3 region has 12 residues. This clonotype has a handful of counts. The sample consisted of CD4+ T cells sorted from PBMCs, taken around 25 months after vaccination. The receptor's source is a man between 50 and 75 years old who received an inactivated influenza vaccine. V usage is TRBV12-3 or TRBV12-4 and J usage is TRBJ2-3, with D unresolved. CDR3 nucleotides: TGTGCCAGCAAACGAAACACAGATACGCAGTATTTT. Translating gives CASKRNTDTQYF.